Listed below are T cell receptor beta chains from one sample, sequenced in a study of CD8 T cells in Susac syndrome. In TCRdb, the immunoSEQ multiplex PCR reads were re-called with MiXCR into one record per CDR3 protein. Here the sample spans tens of thousands of distinct CDR3 sequences, about 93% being singletons. Sequenced sample: CD8+ T cells from PBMCs. Every receptor here comes from a human donor with Susac syndrome. CDR3s include the opening cysteine and the closing phenylalanine or tryptophan. D genes are given only for firm matches. Rows may omit the clone size; those that give it use once, few, many or a size class.

abundance	v_gene	j_gene	d_gene	CDR3nt	CDR3aa
NA	TRBV27	TRBJ1-4	NA	TGTGCCAGCAGCCCAGGAGGGGAACTGTTTTTT	CASSPGGELFF
NA	TRBV12-3/TRBV12-4	TRBJ2-3	NA	TGTGCCAGCAGTCCCGGGACATGGTCGTATTTT	CASSPGTWSYF
NA	TRBV28	TRBJ2-2	NA	TGTGCCAGTAGCTTCGGGGGAACCGGGGAGCTGTTTTTT	CASSFGGTGELFF
NA	TRBV3-1	TRBJ2-1	TRBD2	TGTGCCAGCAGCCAAGATTTAGCGGGAGAGGAGGGGAATGAGCAGTTCTTC	CASSQDLAGEEGNEQFF
NA	TRBV4-2	TRBJ2-2	TRBD2	TGTGCCAGCAGCCAAGAGGGACTAGGAGTCCCCGGGGAGCTGTTTTTT	CASSQEGLGVPGELFF
NA	TRBV5-4	TRBJ2-3	NA	TGTGCCAGCAGAGACACAGATACGCAGTATTTT	CASRDTDTQYF
NA	TRBV4-2	TRBJ2-1	NA	TGTGCCAGCAGCCGGGACCCTTTGAGCTCCTACAATGAGCAGTTCTTC	CASSRDPLSSYNEQFF
NA	TRBV5-6	TRBJ1-5	NA	TGTGCCAGCAGCTTACAGGGTCAGCCCCAGCATTTT	CASSLQGQPQHF
NA	TRBV11-2	TRBJ2-7	TRBD1	TGTGCCAGCAGCTACCAGACAGGGGAGGAGTACGAGCAGTACTTC	CASSYQTGEEYEQYF
NA	TRBV28	TRBJ2-5	NA	TGTGCCAGCACCCGCAGATGGGAGATCCCGACCCAGTACTTC	CASTRRWEIPTQYF
NA	TRBV28	TRBJ2-1	NA	TGTGCCAGCAGTTTGTCCTGGGCGGGTGAGCAGTTCTTC	CASSLSWAGEQFF
NA	TRBV27	TRBJ2-1	NA	TGTGCCAGCATCGCACATGGGCCATACAATGAGCAGTTCTTC	CASIAHGPYNEQFF
NA	TRBV24-1	TRBJ1-5	NA	TGTGCCACCAGTGATTCCGGGACATTGTATCAGCCCCAGCATTTT	CATSDSGTLYQPQHF
NA	TRBV13	TRBJ2-7	TRBD2	TGTGCCAGCAATGGGGCTAGCGGGTCGGGCGAGCAGTACTTC	CASNGASGSGEQYF
once	TRBV13	TRBJ1-1	NA	TGTGCCAGCAGCCGTAGGGCCCTCGACATGAACACTGAAGCTTTCTTT	CASSRRALDMNTEAFF
NA	TRBV4-3	TRBJ2-1	NA	TGCGCCAGCAGCCAAGAAGGGGGGGAAACCCCTTATGCTGAGCAGTTCTTC	CASSQEGGETPYAEQFF
once	TRBV20-1	TRBJ2-7	NA	TGCAGTGCCTCCCCCACCTACGAGCAGTACTTC	CSASPTYEQYF
NA	TRBV7-9	TRBJ1-5	TRBD1	TGTGCCAGCAGCCTTGGGGGACAGGGCAATCAGCCCCAGCATTTT	CASSLGGQGNQPQHF